This TCR beta chain was documented in a study of T cell changes during pregnancy in multiple sclerosis. Clones were read by immunoSEQ multiplex PCR, and TCRdb kept only the in-frame ones, dropping some. Counted here are some 57,000 clones, about 90% occurring once; the ten biggest clones make up about 0.49%. In germline, CDR1 is SGHDT, CDR2 YYEEEE. The CDR3 has 16 residues. The germline V and J ends were trimmed by 0 bases and 1 base, with 14 bases remaining between them. The receptor was derived from a female donor in good health, enrolled as a control in a pregnancy study. The V and J genes are TRBV5-6 and TRBJ2-7, with no clear D. Sequencing used CD4+ T cells from peripheral blood mononuclear cells, obtained after pregnancy. The CDR3 loop reads CASSLASFTASYEQYF. Written as DNA, the CDR3 is TGTGCCAGCAGCTTGGCGTCTTTTACAGCATCCTACGAGCAGTACTTC.